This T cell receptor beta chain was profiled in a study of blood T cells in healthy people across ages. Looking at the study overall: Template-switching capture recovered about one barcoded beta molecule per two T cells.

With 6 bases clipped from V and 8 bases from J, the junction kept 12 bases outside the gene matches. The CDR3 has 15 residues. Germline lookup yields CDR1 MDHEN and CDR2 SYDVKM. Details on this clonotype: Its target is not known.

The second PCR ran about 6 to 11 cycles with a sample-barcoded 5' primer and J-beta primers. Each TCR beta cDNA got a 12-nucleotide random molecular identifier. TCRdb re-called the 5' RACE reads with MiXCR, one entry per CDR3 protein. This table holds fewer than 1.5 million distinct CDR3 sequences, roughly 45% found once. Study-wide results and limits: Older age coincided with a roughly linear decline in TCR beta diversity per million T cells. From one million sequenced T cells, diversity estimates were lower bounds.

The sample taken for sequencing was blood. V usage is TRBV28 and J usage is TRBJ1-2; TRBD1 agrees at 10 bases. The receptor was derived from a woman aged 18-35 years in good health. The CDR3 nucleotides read TGTGCCAGCAGCTCCGGACAGGGGGGGGTAGGAGGCTACACCTTC. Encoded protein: CASSSGQGGVGGYTF.